Here is one T cell receptor beta chain with its context. Its specificity is unknown. The entry originates in a study of identical twins. The J segment lost 7 bases and the V segment lost 5 bases, leaving 8 bases of the junction unmatched. This CDR3 has 14 residues. Points from the study as a whole: Out-of-frame alpha sequences that twins shared showed excess low generation probability.

Template switching added a universal primer site, and cDNA bore unique molecular identifiers. TCRdb recomputed calls from the 5' RACE reads with MiXCR, one row per CDR3 protein. In the table there are approximately 250,000 distinct CDR3 sequences, 6% to 7% of which are singletons. The data were also submitted as part of a second study, on T cells expressing NK-cell markers. This second study says: The TCR beta repertoires originated in sorted CD3+CD56+NKG2C+, CD3+CD56+NKG2C- and CD3+CD56-NKG2C+ T cells.

This chain joins TRBV12-3 or TRBV12-4 and TRBJ1-1; 9 bases map to TRBD1. This receptor was identified in a woman aged 18-29 years in good health. Sequences were obtained from CD8+ T cells sorted from blood. The CDR3 DNA reads TGTGCCAGCAGTCTCGGGACAGGGTTTAATGAAGCTTTCTTT. Translation gives CASSLGTGFNEAFF.